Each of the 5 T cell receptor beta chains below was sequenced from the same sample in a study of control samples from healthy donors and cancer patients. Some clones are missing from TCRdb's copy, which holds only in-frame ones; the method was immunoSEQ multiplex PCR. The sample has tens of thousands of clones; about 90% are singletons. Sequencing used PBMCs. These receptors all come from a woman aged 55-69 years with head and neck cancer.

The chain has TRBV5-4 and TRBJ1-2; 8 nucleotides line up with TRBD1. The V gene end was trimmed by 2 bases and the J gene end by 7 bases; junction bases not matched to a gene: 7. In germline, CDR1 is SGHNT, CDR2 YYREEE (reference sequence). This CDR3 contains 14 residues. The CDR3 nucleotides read TGTGCCAGCAGCTTAAACGACAGGGGAAGTGGCTACACCTTC. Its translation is CASSLNDRGSGYTF.

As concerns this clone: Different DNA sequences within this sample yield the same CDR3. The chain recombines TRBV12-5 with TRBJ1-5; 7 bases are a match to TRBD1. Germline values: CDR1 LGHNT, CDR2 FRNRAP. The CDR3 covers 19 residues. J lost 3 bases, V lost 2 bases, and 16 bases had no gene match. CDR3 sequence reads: CASGLFPKDRTGFNQPQHF. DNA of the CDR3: TGTGCTAGTGGTTTGTTTCCGAAAGATCGGACAGGCTTCAATCAGCCCCAGCATTTT. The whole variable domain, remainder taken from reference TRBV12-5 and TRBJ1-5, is DARVTQTPRHKVTEMGQEVTMRCQPILGHNTVFWYRQTMMQGLELLAYFRNRAPLDDSGMPKDRFSAEMPDATLATLKIQPSEPRDSAVYFCASGLFPKDRTGFNQPQHFGDGTRLSIL.

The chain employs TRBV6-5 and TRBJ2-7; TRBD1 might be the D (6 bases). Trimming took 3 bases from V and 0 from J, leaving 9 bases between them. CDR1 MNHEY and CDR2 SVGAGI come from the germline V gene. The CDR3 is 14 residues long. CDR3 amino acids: CASSYQGSSYEQYF. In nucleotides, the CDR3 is TGTGCCAGCAGTTATCAGGGGTCCTCCTACGAGCAGTACTTC.

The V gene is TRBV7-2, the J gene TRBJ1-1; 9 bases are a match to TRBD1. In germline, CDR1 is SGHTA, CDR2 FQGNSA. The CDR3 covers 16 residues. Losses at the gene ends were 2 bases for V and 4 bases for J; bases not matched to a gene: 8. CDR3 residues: CASSLTGTGIGTEAFF. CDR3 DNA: TGTGCCAGCAGCTTAACCGGGACAGGGATAGGCACTGAAGCTTTCTTT.

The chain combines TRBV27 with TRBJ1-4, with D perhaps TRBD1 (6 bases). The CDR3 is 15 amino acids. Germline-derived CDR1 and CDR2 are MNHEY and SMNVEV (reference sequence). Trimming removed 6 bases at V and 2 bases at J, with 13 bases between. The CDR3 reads CASRRTGFTNEKLFF. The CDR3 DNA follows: TGTGCCAGCAGACGAACAGGGTTTACTAATGAAAAACTGTTTTTT.